These 5 T cell receptor beta chains were sequenced from one sample in a study of blood T cell dynamics during melanoma immunotherapy. Time point described: week 3, after first cycle of checkpoint inhibitor. Sequencing used immunoSEQ multiplex PCR; TCRdb keeps in-frame clones, though not all of them. This sample has about 11,000 clones, with almost 85% found just once. The source material was blood, sampled from a patient treated with checkpoint blockade. The receptors were gathered from a human donor with melanoma.

The rearrangement uses TRBV13 and TRBJ2-7, with D maybe TRBD1 (5 bases). Germline V gene lookup returns CDR1 PRHDT and CDR2 FYEKMQ (reference sequence). CDR3 length: 13 amino acids. Trimming stripped 4 bases from V and 5 bases from J, with 12 bases between. The DNA of the CDR3 is TGTGCCAGCAGCTCCGCAGGGTTTCACGAGCAGTACTTC. This sequence encodes CASSSAGFHEQYF.

The chain is built from TRBV18 and TRBJ1-6; 7 positions match TRBD1. CDR1 KGHSH and CDR2 LQKENI come from the germline V gene. This CDR3 has 15 residues. Germline trimming cut 4 bases from V and 5 bases from J; bases unmatched to any gene: 5. The DNA of the CDR3 is TGTGCCAGCTCACAAACCGGGACAGATAATTCACCCCTCCACTTT. This codes for CASSQTGTDNSPLHF.

V is TRBV19 and J is TRBJ2-1, with TRBD1 identical over 7 bases. The ends lost 7 bases at V and 7 bases at J; junction bases unmatched: 10. The CDR3 is made up of 14 amino acids. Germline assignment: CDR1 LNHDA and CDR2 SQIVND (reference sequence). This CDR3 reads CASNNRGRGNEQFF. Here the CDR3 DNA reads TGTGCCAGTAACAACAGGGGCCGTGGGAATGAGCAGTTCTTC.

The rearrangement joins TRBV15 to TRBJ1-1; D is uncertain. CDR3 length equals 13 residues. V was clipped by 5 bases and J by 4 bases, with 11 bases between them. The germline CDR1 and CDR2 sequences are LNHNV and YYDKDF (reference sequence). The CDR3: CATSRVRGTEAFF. CDR3 coding DNA: TGTGCCACCAGCCGCGTACGTGGCACTGAAGCTTTCTTT.

The chain employs TRBV29-1 and TRBJ1-1; 8 bases agree with TRBD1. Germline values: CDR1 SQVTM, CDR2 ANQGSEA. This CDR3 has 13 amino acids. V was clipped by 7 bases and J by 5 bases; unmatched bases: 9. The CDR3: CSARDRSRTEAFF. CDR3 nucleotide sequence: TGCAGCGCCCGGGACAGGAGTCGAACTGAAGCTTTCTTT.